This T cell receptor (beta chain) was observed in a study of cytomegalovirus exposure and HLA in healthy donors. The assay was immunoSEQ multiplex PCR, and TCRdb's table has in-frame clones only and misses some. In the table there are 220,000 or so clones, 75% to 90% of which are singletons. V was trimmed by 5 bases and J by 5 bases, leaving 21 bases between them. The CDR3 covers 16 residues. Germline CDR1 reads MGHRA; CDR2 reads YSYEKL. The V call is TRBV4-1, the J call TRBJ2-5, with D possibly being TRBD2 (5 bases). The specimen was PBMCs. The receptor's source is a woman aged 30 to 39 in good health and CMV-seropositive. The CDR3 sequence: CASSSKSDGPGETQYF. The CDR3 nucleotides are TGCGCCAGCAGCTCGAAGTCGGACGGACCGGGGGAGACCCAGTACTTC.